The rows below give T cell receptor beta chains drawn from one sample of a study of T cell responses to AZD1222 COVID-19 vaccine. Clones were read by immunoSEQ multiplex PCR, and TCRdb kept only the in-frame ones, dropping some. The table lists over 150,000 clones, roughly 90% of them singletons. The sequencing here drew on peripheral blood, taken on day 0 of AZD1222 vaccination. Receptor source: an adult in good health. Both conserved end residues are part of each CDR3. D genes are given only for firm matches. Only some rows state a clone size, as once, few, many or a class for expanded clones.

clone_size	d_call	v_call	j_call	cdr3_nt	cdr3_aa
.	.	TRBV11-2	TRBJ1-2	TGTGCCAGCAGCTGGGCCGGGACAAGTAATGGCTACACCTTC	CASSWAGTSNGYTF
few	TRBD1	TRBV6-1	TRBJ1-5	TGTGCCAGCAGTGAAGCAGTCGGGACAGGGTATGGGCAGCCCCAGCATTTT	CASSEAVGTGYGQPQHF
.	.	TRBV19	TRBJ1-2	TGTGCCAGTAGTAGCTCCGGGACGGTGTACTATGGCTACACCTTC	CASSSSGTVYYGYTF
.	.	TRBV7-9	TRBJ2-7	TGTGCCAGCAGCCCCCCAGGCCCCTACGAGCAGTACTTC	CASSPPGPYEQYF
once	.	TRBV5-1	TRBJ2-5	TGCGCCAGCAGCTTGCTTCCACGGGAGACCCAGTACTTC	CASSLLPRETQYF
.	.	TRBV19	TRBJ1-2	TGTGCCAGTAGTATATCGGGGCGGAACTATGGCTACACCTTC	CASSISGRNYGYTF
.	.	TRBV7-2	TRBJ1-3	TGTGCCAGCAGATCGGCCAGCTCTGGAAACACCATATATTTT	CASRSASSGNTIYF
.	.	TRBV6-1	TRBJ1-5	TGTGCCAGCAGTGAAACGGGCGCTAATCAGCCCCAGCATTTT	CASSETGANQPQHF
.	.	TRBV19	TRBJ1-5	TGTGCCAGTAGTATAGGTCTTGGGCGACTTTATAGCAATCAGCCCCAGCATTTT	CASSIGLGRLYSNQPQHF
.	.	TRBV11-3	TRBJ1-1	TGTGCCAGCAGCTTCTCTAACACTGAAGCTTTCTTT	CASSFSNTEAFF
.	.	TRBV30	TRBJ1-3	TGTGCCTGGAGTTATAAAAACACCATATATTTT	CAWSYKNTIYF
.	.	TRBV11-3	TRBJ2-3	TGTGCCAGCAGCTTGTGGGGCGGGGATACGCAGTATTTT	CASSLWGGDTQYF
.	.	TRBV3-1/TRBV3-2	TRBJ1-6	TGTGCCAGCAGCTCGCATGGGGGGACGGGATCACCCCTCCACTTT	CASSSHGGTGSPLHF
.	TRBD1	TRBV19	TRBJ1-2	TGTGCCAGTAGTCCCGGGACAGGGGGTAACTATGGCTACACCTTC	CASSPGTGGNYGYTF
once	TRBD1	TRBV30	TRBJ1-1	TGTGCCTCGAGACAGGGGGCGATCACTGAAGCTTTCTTT	CASRQGAITEAFF
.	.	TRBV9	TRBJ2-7	TGTGCCAGCAGCCCAGTGCCCCAGAGCCCCTACGAGCAGTACTTC	CASSPVPQSPYEQYF
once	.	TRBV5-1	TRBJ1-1	TGCGCCAGCAGGCAGGGCAACACTGAAGCTTTCTTT	CASRQGNTEAFF
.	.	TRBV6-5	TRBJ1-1	TGTGCCAGCAGTTACTCCCCACCCATGAACACTGAAGCTTTCTTT	CASSYSPPMNTEAFF
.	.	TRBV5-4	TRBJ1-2	TGTGCCAGCAGCTTAAAACAAGGGTATGGCTACACCTTC	CASSLKQGYGYTF
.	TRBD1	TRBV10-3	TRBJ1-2	TGTGCCGCGACAACAGGGGGGAAGAACTATGGCTACACCTTC	CAATTGGKNYGYTF
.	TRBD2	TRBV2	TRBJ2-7	TGTGCCAGCACTGGCACGCGGTCGGGGAGGGCGGACGAGCAGTACTTC	CASTGTRSGRADEQYF
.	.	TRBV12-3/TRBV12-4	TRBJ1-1	TGTGCCAGCAGTTTCGGGGGTCTCACTGAAGCTTTCTTT	CASSFGGLTEAFF
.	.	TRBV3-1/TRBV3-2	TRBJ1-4	TGTGCCAGCAGCCACGGCAGGTCGGGTTGGGTGTTTTTT	CASSHGRSGWVFF
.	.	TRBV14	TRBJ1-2	TGTGCCAGCAGCCAAGGTGGGGACACATCTGGTCACACCTTC	CASSQGGDTSGHTF
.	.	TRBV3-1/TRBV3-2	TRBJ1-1	TGTGCCAGCAGCCGGAAGGGGGACACTGAAGCTTTCTTT	CASSRKGDTEAFF
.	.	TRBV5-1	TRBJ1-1	TGCGCCAGCAGCTTTAAGAAAGAATCGGGCACTGAAGCTTTCTTT	CASSFKKESGTEAFF
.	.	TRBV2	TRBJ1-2	TGTGCCAGCAGTCAAAGGGGGGTAGGCTATGGCTACACCTTC	CASSQRGVGYGYTF
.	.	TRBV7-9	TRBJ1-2	TGTGCCAGCAGCTTATCCCCGAATCCCACCTATGGCTACACCTTC	CASSLSPNPTYGYTF
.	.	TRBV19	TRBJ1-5	TGTGCCAGTAGTGAGGGACCGTGGCCCCAGCATTTT	CASSEGPWPQHF
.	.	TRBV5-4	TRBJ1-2	TGTGCCAGCAGCTACCGGGACTCTCGTGGCTACACCTTC	CASSYRDSRGYTF
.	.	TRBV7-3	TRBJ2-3	TGTGCCAGCAGCCCCGACAGGAAAACGCAGTATTTT	CASSPDRKTQYF
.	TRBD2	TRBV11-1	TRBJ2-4	TGTGCCAGCAGCTTAACTAGCGGAGGAGCCAAAAACATTCAGTACTTC	CASSLTSGGAKNIQYF
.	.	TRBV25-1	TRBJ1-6	TGTGCCAGCGTTCATAGCTCCTATAATTCACCCCTCCACTTT	CASVHSSYNSPLHF
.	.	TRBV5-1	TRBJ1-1	TGCGCCAGCAGCTTGGGAGCAGGGACCACTGAAGCTTTCTTT	CASSLGAGTTEAFF
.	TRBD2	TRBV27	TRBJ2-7	TGTGCCAGCAGTTTATCCGGGACTAGCGGGTTGTTCTACGAGCAGTACTTC	CASSLSGTSGLFYEQYF
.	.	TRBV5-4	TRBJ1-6	TGTGCCAGCAGCTTGGGGTCCGGGACGTCGAATTCACCCCTCCACTTT	CASSLGSGTSNSPLHF
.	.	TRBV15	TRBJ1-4	TGTGCCACCAGCAGAGAACAGGAGAATGAAAAACTGTTTTTT	CATSREQENEKLFF
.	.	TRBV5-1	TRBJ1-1	TGCGCCAGCAGCTTGGTGGTAGGGGGACACCAGAACACTGAAGCTTTCTTT	CASSLVVGGHQNTEAFF
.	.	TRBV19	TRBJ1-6	TGTGCCAGTAGGAGCTACCTGACGGGGCAGGGAAATTCACCCCTCCACTTT	CASRSYLTGQGNSPLHF
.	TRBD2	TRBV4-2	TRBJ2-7	TGTGCCAGCAGCCAACGGGGACTAGCGGACTCTTACGAGCAGTACTTC	CASSQRGLADSYEQYF
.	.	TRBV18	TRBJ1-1	TGTGCCAGCTCACCATCCCACCGGGAAGGGAACACTGAAGCTTTCTTT	CASSPSHREGNTEAFF
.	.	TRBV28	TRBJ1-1	TGTGCCAGCCCCCCCAGCGGTTCACCGACTGAAGCTTTCTTT	CASPPSGSPTEAFF
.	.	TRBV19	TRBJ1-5	TGTGCCAGTAGTATAGATTCGACTGGGTATAGCAATCAGCCCCAGCATTTT	CASSIDSTGYSNQPQHF
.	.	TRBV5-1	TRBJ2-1	TGCGCCAGCAGCTTGGCCGTCAATGAGCAGTTCTTC	CASSLAVNEQFF
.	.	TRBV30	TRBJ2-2	TGTGCCTGGAACTCCGGGACCCGCACCGGGGAGCTGTTTTTT	CAWNSGTRTGELFF
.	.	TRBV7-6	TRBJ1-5	TGTGCCAGCAGCCCCTCTGTCAGGGAAAGCAATCAGCCCCAGCATTTT	CASSPSVRESNQPQHF
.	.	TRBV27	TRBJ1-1	TGTGCCAGCAGTTTCACGAGATTGGACCCTCATAGGGGCACTGAAGCTTTCTTT	CASSFTRLDPHRGTEAFF
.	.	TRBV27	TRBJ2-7	TGTGCCAGCAGTTTAGCGCTGGCGGTGGGAGAGCAGTACTTC	CASSLALAVGEQYF
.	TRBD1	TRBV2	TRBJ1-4	TGTGCCAGCAGTAACAGGGGTGGAACTAATGAAAAACTGTTTTTT	CASSNRGGTNEKLFF
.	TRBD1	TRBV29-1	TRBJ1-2	TGCAGCGTTGACCTAAACTCCGGACAGGACTCTAACTATGGCTACACCTTC	CSVDLNSGQDSNYGYTF
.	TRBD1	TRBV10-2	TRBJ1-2	TGCGCCAGCAGTGAGGGAGGCAGGGGGAACTATGGCTACACCTTC	CASSEGGRGNYGYTF
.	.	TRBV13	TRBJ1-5	TGTGCCAGCAGCTCTCGAGATCAGCCCCAGCATTTT	CASSSRDQPQHF
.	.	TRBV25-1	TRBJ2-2	TGTGCCAGCAGTGAGCCAAACACCGGGGAGCTGTTTTTT	CASSEPNTGELFF
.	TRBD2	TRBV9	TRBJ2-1	TGTGCCAGCAGCGCCGGGACTAGCGGGAGAAATGAGCAGTTCTTC	CASSAGTSGRNEQFF
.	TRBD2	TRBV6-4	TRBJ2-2	TGTGCCAGCAGTGACGATGCGGGAGTAAGCACCGGGGAGCTGTTTTTT	CASSDDAGVSTGELFF
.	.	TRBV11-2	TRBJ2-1	TGTGCCAGCAGCTTACCAGCGGGGACAACCCGAGAGTATGAGCAGTTCTTC	CASSLPAGTTREYEQFF
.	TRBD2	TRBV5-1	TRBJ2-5	TGCGCCAGCAGCTCGAGCGGGAGTGAGACCCAGTACTTC	CASSSSGSETQYF
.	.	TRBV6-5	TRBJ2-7	TGTGCCAGCAGTACACTGGGAGAGCAGTACTTC	CASSTLGEQYF